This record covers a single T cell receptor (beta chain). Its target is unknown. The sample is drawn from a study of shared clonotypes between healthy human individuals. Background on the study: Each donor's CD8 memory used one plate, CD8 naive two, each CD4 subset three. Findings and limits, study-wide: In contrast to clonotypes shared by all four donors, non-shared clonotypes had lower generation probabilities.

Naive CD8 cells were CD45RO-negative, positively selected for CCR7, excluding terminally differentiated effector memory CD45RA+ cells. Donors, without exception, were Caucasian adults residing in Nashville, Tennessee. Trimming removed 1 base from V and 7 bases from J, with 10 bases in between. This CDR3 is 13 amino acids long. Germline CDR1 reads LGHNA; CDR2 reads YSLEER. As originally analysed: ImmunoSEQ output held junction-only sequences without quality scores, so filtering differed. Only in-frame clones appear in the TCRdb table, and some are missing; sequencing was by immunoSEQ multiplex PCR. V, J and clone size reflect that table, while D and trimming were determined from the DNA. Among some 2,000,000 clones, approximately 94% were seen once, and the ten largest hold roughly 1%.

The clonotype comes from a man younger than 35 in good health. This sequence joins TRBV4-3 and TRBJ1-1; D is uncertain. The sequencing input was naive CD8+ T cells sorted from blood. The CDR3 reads CASSQGGYSEAFF. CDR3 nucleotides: TGCGCCAGCAGCCAAGGGGGTTACAGTGAAGCTTTCTTT.